This TCR beta chain was recovered during a study of molecular identifiers for immune sequencing clone quantification. Study-wide findings and caveats: Clones that exceeded 20 RNA copies held over 99% of effector molecules, yet under 1% in naive cells.

The CDR3 loop spans 14 amino acids. With 5 bases removed from V and 3 bases from J, the gap between germline ends came to 14 bases. Germline V gene lookup returns CDR1 LNHDA and CDR2 SQIVND (reference sequence). A note on this clonotype: Its antigen remains unknown.

A single record per CDR3 protein comes from TCRdb applying MiXCR to the PCR reads. The profile covers hundreds of thousands of distinct CDR3 sequences, with less than 20% appearing a single time and around 0.9% taken by the ten largest. The V call is TRBV19, the J call TRBJ2-7; no definite D call. Sequencing was performed on naive CD8+ T cells from blood, with Jurkat cell RNA spiked in. Subset given: FACS-sorted CD8+CD4-CCR7+CD45RA+ naive T cells. This sequence originates from a human donor in good health. Some libraries in this study had Jurkat cell RNA spiked in. Here the CDR3 reads CASSFARTIYEQYF. The CDR3 DNA follows: TGTGCCAGTAGTTTCGCCCGGACCATCTACGAGCAGTACTTC. Based on the CDR3 plus reference TRBV19 and TRBJ2-7, the full variable domain is DGGITQSPKYLFRKEGQNVTLSCEQNLNHDAMYWYRQDPGQGLRLIYYSQIVNDFQKGDIAEGYSVSREKKESFPLTVTSAQKNPTAFYLCASSFARTIYEQYFGPGTRLTVT.